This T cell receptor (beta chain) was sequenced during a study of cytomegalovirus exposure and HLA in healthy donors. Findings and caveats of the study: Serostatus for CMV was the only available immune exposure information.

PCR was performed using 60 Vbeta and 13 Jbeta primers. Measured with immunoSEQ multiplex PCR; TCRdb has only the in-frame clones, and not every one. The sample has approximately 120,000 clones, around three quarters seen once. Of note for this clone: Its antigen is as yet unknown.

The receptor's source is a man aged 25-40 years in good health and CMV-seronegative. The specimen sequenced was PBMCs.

CDR3 loop: CASSPRRREMNTEAFF. Here the CDR3 DNA reads TGTGCCAGCTCACCCCGACGGAGGGAAATGAACACTGAAGCTTTCTTT. The genes are TRBV18 and TRBJ1-1; D gene uncertain. Trimming removed 3 bases from V and 0 bases from J, with 14 bases in between. The CDR3 runs to 16 residues. Germline-derived CDR1 and CDR2 are KGHSH and LQKENI.